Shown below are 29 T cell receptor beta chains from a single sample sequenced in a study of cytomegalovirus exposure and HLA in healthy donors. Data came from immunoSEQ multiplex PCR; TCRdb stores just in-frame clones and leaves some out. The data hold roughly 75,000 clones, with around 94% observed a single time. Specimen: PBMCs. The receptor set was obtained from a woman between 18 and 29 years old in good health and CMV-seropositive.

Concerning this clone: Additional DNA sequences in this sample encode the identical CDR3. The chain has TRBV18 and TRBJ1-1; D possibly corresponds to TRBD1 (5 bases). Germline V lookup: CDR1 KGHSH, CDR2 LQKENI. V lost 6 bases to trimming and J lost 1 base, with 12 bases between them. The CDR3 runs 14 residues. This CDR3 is CASSPLGGNTEAFF. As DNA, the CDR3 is TGTGCCAGCTCCCCATTGGGGGGGAACACTGAAGCTTTCTTT.

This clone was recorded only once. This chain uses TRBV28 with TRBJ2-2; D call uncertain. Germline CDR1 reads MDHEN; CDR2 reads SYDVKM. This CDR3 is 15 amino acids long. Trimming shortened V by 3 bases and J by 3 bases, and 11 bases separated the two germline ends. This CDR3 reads CASSFSSGYTGELFF. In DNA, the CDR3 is TGTGCCAGCAGTTTCTCTTCGGGTTACACCGGGGAGCTGTTTTTT. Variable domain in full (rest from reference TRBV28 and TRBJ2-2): DVKVTQSSRYLVKRTGEKVFLECVQDMDHENMFWYRQDPGLGLRLIYFSYDVKMKEKGDIPEGYSVSREKKERFSLILESASTNQTSMYLCASSFSSGYTGELFFGEGSRLTVL.

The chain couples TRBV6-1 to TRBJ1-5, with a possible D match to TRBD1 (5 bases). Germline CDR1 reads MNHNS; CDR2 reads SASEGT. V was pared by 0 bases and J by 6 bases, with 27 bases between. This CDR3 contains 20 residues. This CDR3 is CASSEAPLVWGVGFGQPQHF. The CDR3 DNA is TGTGCCAGCAGTGAAGCCCCGCTCGTTTGGGGGGTAGGGTTTGGTCAGCCCCAGCATTTT.

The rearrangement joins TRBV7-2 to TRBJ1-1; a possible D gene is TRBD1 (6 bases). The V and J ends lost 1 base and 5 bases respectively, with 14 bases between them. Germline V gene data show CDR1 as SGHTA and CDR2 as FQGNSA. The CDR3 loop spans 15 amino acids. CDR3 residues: CASSLVGGRATEAFF. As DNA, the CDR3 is TGTGCCAGCAGCTTAGTTGGGGGCAGGGCGACTGAAGCTTTCTTT.

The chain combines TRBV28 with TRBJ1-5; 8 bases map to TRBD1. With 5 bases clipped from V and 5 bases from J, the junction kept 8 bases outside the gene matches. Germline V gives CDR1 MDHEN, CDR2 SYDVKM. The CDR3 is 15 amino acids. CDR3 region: CASSPGTGNYQPQHF. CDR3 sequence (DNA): TGTGCCAGCAGTCCTGGGACAGGCAATTATCAGCCCCAGCATTTT.

The DNA of the CDR3 is TGCGCCAGCAATCGAATCGAGGCGGGGAACACCGGGGAGCTGTTTTTT. Protein product: CASNRIEAGNTGELFF. The rearrangement links TRBV5-1 to TRBJ2-2, with D perhaps matching TRBD2 (5 bases). The CDR3 runs to 16 residues. Looked up from germline, CDR1 is SGHRS and CDR2 is YFSETQ. Trimming left V 6 bases short and J 1 base short, with 16 bases between.

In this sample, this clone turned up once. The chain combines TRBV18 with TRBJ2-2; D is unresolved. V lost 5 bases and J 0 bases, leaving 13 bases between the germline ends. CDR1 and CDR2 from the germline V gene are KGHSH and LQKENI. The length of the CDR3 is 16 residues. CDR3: CASSETLPTNTGELFF. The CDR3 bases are TGTGCCAGCTCAGAAACTCTGCCGACGAACACCGGGGAGCTGTTTTTT.

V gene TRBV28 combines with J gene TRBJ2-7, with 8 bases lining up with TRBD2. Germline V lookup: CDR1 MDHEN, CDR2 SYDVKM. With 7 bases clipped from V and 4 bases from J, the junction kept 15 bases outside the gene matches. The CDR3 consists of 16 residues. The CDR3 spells CASTYRDTSGGYEQYF. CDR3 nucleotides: TGTGCCAGCACTTATAGGGACACTAGCGGAGGTTACGAGCAGTACTTC.

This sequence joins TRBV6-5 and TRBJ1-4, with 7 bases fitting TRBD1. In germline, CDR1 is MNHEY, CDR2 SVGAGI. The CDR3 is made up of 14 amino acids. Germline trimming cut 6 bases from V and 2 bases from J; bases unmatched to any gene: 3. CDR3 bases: TGTGCCAGCAGACTACAGGGGACTAATGAAAAACTGTTTTTT. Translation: CASRLQGTNEKLFF.

In DNA form, the CDR3 reads TGTGCCAGCAGCACCCGACAGGGGGTAAGGTACGAGCAGTACTTC. Translation gives CASSTRQGVRYEQYF. The chain is built from TRBV7-2 and TRBJ2-7, with 9 bases identical to TRBD1. The CDR3 is made up of 15 amino acids. CDR1 and CDR2 from the germline V gene are SGHTA and FQGNSA. J was trimmed by 4 bases and V by 5 bases; bases with no gene match: 9.

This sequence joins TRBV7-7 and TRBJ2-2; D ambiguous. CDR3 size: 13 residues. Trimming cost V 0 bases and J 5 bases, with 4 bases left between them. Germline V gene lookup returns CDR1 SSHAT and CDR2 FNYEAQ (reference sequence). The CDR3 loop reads CASSLASTGELFF. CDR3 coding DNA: TGTGCCAGCAGCTTAGCGTCTACCGGGGAGCTGTTTTTT.

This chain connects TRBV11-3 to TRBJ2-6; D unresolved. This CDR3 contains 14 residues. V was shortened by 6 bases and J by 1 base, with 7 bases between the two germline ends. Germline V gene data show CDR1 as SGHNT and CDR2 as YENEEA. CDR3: CASSYSSGANVLTF. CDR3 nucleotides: TGTGCCAGCAGTTACAGTTCTGGGGCCAACGTCCTGACTTTC.

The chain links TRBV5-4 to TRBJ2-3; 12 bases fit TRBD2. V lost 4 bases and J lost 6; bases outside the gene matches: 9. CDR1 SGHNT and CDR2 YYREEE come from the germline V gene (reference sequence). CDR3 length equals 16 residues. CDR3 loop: CASSPASGGAWDTQYF. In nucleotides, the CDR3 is TGTGCCAGCAGCCCGGCTAGCGGGGGGGCTTGGGATACGCAGTATTTT.

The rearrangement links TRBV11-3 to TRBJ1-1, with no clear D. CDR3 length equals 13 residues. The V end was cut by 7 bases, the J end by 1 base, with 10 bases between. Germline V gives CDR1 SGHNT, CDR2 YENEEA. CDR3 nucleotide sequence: TGTGCCAGCACTAACCCCCCGAACACTGAAGCTTTCTTT. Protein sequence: CASTNPPNTEAFF. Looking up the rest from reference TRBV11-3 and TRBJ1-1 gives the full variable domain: EAGVVQSPRYKIIEKKQPVAFWCNPISGHNTLYWYLQNLGQGPELLIRYENEEAVDDSQLPKDRFSAERLKGVDSTLKIQPAELGDSAVYLCASTNPPNTEAFFGQGTRLTVV.

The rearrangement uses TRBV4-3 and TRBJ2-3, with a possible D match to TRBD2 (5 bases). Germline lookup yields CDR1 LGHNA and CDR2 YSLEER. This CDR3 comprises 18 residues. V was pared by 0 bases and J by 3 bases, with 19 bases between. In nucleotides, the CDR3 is TGCGCCAGCAGCCAAGATTCCGAGGGTAGATTTTGGACAGATACGCAGTATTTT. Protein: CASSQDSEGRFWTDTQYF.

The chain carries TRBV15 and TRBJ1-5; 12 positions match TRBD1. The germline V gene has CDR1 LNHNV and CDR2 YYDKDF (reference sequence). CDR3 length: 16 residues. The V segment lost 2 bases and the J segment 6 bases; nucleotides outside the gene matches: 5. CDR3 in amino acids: CATSRTGQGAGQPQHF. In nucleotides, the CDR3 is TGTGCCACCAGCAGAACGGGACAGGGGGCCGGTCAGCCCCAGCATTTT.

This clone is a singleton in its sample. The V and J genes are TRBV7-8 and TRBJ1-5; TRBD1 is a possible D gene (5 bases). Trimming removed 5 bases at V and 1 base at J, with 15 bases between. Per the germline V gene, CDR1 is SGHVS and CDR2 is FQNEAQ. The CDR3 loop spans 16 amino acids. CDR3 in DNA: TGTGCCAGCAGCGCCCGGTTGACAGTCAGCAATCAGCCCCAGCATTTT. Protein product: CASSARLTVSNQPQHF. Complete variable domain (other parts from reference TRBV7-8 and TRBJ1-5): GAGVSQSPRYKVAKRGQDVALRCDPISGHVSLFWYQQALGQGPEFLTYFQNEAQLDKSGLPSDRFFAERPEGSVSTLKIQRTQQEDSAVYLCASSARLTVSNQPQHFGDGTRLSIL.

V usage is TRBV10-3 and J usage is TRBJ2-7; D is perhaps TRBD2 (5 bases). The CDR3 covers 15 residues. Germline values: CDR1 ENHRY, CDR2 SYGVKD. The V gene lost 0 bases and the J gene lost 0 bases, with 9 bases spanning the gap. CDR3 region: CAISESAGVSYEQYF. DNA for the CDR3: TGTGCCATCAGTGAGTCGGCCGGGGTCTCCTACGAGCAGTACTTC.

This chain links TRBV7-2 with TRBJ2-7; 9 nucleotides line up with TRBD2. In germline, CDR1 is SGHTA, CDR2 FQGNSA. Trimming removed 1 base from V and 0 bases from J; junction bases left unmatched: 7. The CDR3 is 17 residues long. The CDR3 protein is CASSLVALAGLSYEQYF. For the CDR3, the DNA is TGTGCCAGCAGCTTAGTCGCACTAGCGGGCCTCTCCTACGAGCAGTACTTC.

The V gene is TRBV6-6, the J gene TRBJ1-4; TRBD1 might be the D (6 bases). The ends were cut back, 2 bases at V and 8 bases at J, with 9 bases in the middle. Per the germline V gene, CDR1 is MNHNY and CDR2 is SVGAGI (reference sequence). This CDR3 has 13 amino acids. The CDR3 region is CASSYRQGEKLFF. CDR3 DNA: TGTGCCAGCAGTTACAGGCAGGGGGAAAAACTGTTTTTT.

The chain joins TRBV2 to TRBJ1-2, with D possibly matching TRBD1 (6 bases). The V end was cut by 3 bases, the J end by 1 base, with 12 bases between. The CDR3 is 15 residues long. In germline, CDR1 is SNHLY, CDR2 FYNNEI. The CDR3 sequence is CASSERTGINYGYTF. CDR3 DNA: TGTGCCAGCAGTGAGCGCACAGGGATTAACTATGGCTACACCTTC.

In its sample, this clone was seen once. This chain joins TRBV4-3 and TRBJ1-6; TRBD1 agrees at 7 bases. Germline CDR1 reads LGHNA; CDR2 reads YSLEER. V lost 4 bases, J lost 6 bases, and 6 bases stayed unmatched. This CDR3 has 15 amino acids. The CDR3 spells CASSPLRDSNSPLHF. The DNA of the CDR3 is TGCGCCAGCAGCCCCCTCAGGGACAGTAATTCACCCCTCCACTTT.

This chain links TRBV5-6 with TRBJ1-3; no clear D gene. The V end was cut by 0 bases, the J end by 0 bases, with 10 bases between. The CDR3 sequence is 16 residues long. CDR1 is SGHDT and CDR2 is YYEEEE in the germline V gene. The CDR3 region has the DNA TGTGCCAGCAGCTTGGATTCTAGAAGCTCTGGAAACACCATATATTTT. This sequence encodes CASSLDSRSSGNTIYF.

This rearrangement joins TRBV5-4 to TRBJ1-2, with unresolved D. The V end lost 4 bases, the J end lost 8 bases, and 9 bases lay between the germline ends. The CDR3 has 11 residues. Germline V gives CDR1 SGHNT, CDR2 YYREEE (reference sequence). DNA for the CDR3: TGTGCCAGCAGCATGGTGGGCGGCTACACCTTC. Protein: CASSMVGGYTF.

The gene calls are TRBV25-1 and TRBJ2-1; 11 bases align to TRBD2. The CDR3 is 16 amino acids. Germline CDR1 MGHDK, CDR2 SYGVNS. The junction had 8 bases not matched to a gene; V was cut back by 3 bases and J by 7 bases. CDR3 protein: CASSDSVAGGRNEQFF. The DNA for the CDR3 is TGTGCCAGCAGTGACTCCGTAGCGGGAGGGAGGAATGAGCAGTTCTTC.

The CDR3 DNA reads as TGTGCCAGCAGGAAAGGGACTAGCGGGGGGGGTGAGCAGTTCTTC. Protein: CASRKGTSGGGEQFF. The chain joins TRBV11-3 to TRBJ2-1; 16 nucleotides match TRBD2. CDR1 and CDR2 (germline): SGHNT, YENEEA. The CDR3 runs to 15 residues. V trimming: 6 bases; J trimming: 9 bases; junction bases outside the gene matches: 5.

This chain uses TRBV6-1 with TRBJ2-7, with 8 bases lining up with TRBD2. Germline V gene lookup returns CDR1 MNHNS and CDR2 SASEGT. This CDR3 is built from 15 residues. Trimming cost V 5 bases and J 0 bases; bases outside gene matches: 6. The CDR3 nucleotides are TGTGCCAGCAGTATAGAAGCGGGAGTCTCCTACGAGCAGTACTTC. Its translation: CASSIEAGVSYEQYF.

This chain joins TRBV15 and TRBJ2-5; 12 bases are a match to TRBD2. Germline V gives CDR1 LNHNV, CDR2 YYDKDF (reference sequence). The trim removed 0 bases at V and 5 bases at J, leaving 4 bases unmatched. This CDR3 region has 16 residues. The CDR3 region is CATSRDRTSGIETQYF. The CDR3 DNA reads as TGTGCCACCAGCAGAGATCGGACTAGCGGGATCGAGACCCAGTACTTC.

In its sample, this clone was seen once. The DNA for the CDR3 is TGTGCCAGCAGTCTACAGGGGGACTATGGCTACACCTTC. As protein: CASSLQGDYGYTF. The V gene is TRBV28, the J gene TRBJ1-2; TRBD1 matches 8 bases. Germline V gives CDR1 MDHEN, CDR2 SYDVKM. V lost 5 bases and J lost 3; bases outside the gene matches: 2. The CDR3 length is 13 residues.